Listed here are 20 T cell receptor beta chains from one sample, sequenced in a study of shared clonotypes between healthy human individuals. Assay: immunoSEQ multiplex PCR; the TCRdb copy retains only in-frame clones and omits some. This table holds hundreds of thousands of clones, approximately 96% found once. CD8 cells regarded as naive lacked CD45RO, were positively chosen for CCR7, and omitted terminally differentiated effector memory CD45RA+ cells. Sequencing was carried out using naive CD8+ T cells sorted from blood. These receptors came from a woman in her twenties or thirties in good health.

The chain links TRBV6-1 to TRBJ1-5; D gene ambiguous. The ends were cut back, 6 bases at V and 5 bases at J, with 17 bases in the middle. Germline V gene data show CDR1 as MNHNS and CDR2 as SASEGT. The CDR3 runs 15 residues. CDR3 loop: CASRRAGGRDQPQHF. For the CDR3, the DNA is TGTGCCAGCAGGAGGGCCGGTGGGCGGGATCAGCCCCAGCATTTT.

The chain combines TRBV29-1 with TRBJ2-1; possible D gene TRBD2, 6 bases. The CDR3 is 15 amino acids. Germline CDR1 reads SQVTM; CDR2 reads ANQGSEA. V lost 1 base to trimming and J lost 4 bases, with 14 bases between them. For the CDR3, the DNA is TGCAGCGTTGAAGCCGCGACTAGTCAGTACAATGAGCAGTTCTTC. Translation gives CSVEAATSQYNEQFF.

The V gene is TRBV5-1, the J gene TRBJ2-7; TRBD1 agrees at 9 bases. Germline CDR1 SGHRS, CDR2 YFSETQ. J was trimmed by 4 bases and V by 4 bases; bases with no gene match: 3. The CDR3 runs to 13 residues. The CDR3 DNA reads TGCGCCAGCAGCCACGGACAGGGGTACGAGCAGTACTTC. Its protein product is CASSHGQGYEQYF.

The V and J genes are TRBV28 and TRBJ2-4; D is perhaps TRBD1 (6 bases). The V end was cut by 4 bases, the J end by 7 bases, with 14 bases between. This CDR3 contains 14 residues. Per germline, CDR1 MDHEN and CDR2 SYDVKM. Here the CDR3 DNA reads TGTGCCAGCAGTTCCGGGACACCAGGGAACATTCAGTACTTC. This codes for CASSSGTPGNIQYF.

In the case of this clone: A read error may account for a junction end that differs from germline. The chain carries TRBV19 and TRBJ1-3; no firm D call. Germline CDR1 is LNHDA and CDR2 is SQIVND (reference sequence). The CDR3 is made up of 15 amino acids. The CDR3 sequence: CASSQSRFEGTTIYF. The CDR3 bases are TGTGCCAGTAGTCAATCCAGATTCGAGGGAACCACCATATATTTT.

The chain has TRBV12-1 and TRBJ2-1; TRBD2, as called in the table, went unchecked against the DNA. TRBV12-1 counts as a pseudogene. This CDR3 region has 15 residues. The CDR3 bases are TGTGCCAGCACCAACTTAAGCGGGGACTACAATGAGCAGTTCTTC. Its translation: CASTNLSGDYNEQFF.

V is TRBV5-8 and J is TRBJ2-1; D is perhaps TRBD1 or TRBD2 (5 bases each). The length of the CDR3 is 12 residues. V was cut by 7 bases and J by 8 bases, with 13 bases left in between. Germline V CDR1 and CDR2: SGHTS, YDEGEE. This chain's CDR3 is CASPGQVDEQFF. In nucleotides, the CDR3 is TGTGCCAGCCCGGGGCAGGTCGATGAGCAGTTCTTC.

The chain couples TRBV27 to TRBJ1-1; 7 nucleotides match TRBD1. The CDR3 contains 14 residues. The ends lost 3 bases at V and 6 bases at J; junction bases unmatched: 7. Germline lookup yields CDR1 MNHEY and CDR2 SMNVEV (reference sequence). CDR3 coding DNA: TGTGCCAGCAGTTTGAGACAGGGTCGGGCTGAAGCTTTCTTT. Amino acids: CASSLRQGRAEAFF.

The gene calls are TRBV13 and TRBJ1-3; no definite D call. Looked up from germline, CDR1 is PRHDT and CDR2 is FYEKMQ (reference sequence). Trimming took 5 bases from V and 4 from J, leaving 21 bases between them. The CDR3 contains 17 residues. The DNA for the CDR3 is TGTGCCAGCAGCCCGAACCCGGGAATTAGACTCGGAAACACCATATATTTT. It codes for CASSPNPGIRLGNTIYF.

This clone was seen just once. This rearrangement joins TRBV27 to TRBJ2-2; D not certain. Between the trimmed V and J ends, which lost 7 bases and 0 bases, there was a span of 6 bases. The CDR3 runs to 13 residues. Germline V gene lookup returns CDR1 MNHEY and CDR2 SMNVEV (reference sequence). Here the CDR3 DNA reads TGTGCCAGCACGTTCGCGAACACCGGGGAGCTGTTTTTT. It translates to CASTFANTGELFF.

The chain is built from TRBV2 and TRBJ2-3; 8 nucleotides agree with TRBD2. This CDR3 comprises 15 residues. The V and J ends lost 3 bases and 3 bases, in that order; junction bases with no gene match: 5. CDR1 SNHLY and CDR2 FYNNEI come from the germline V gene. This chain's CDR3 is CASSDAGGGTDTQYF. As DNA, the CDR3 is TGTGCCAGCAGTGACGCGGGAGGAGGGACAGATACGCAGTATTTT.

The V call is TRBV5-5, the J call TRBJ1-1, with 7 bases that match TRBD1. There are 14 residues in the CDR3. CDR1 and CDR2 (germline): SGHKS, YYEKEE (reference sequence). V trimming: 5 bases; J trimming: 4 bases; junction bases outside the gene matches: 8. The CDR3 reads CASRHDRVVTEAFF. The CDR3 bases are TGTGCCAGCAGACACGACAGGGTTGTCACTGAAGCTTTCTTT.

The chain uses TRBV7-9 and TRBJ2-5; possible D gene TRBD2, 6 bases. The tail of the sequence fits TRBJ2-7 better, so the J call may be wrong. The CDR3 covers 14 residues. CDR1 and CDR2 (germline): SEHNR, FQNEAQ (reference sequence). The CDR3 loop reads CASSPTYGEDEQYF. In DNA form, the CDR3 reads TGTGCCAGCAGCCCCACCTACGGGGAGGACGAGCAGTACTTC.

The V call is TRBV13, the J call TRBJ2-1; TRBD2 aligns across 8 bases. The germline CDR1 and CDR2 sequences are PRHDT and FYEKMQ (reference sequence). V was clipped by 3 bases and J by 4 bases; unmatched bases: 5. The CDR3 covers 15 residues. The CDR3 is CASSFQREFYNEQFF. The CDR3 DNA sequence: TGTGCCAGCAGCTTCCAGCGGGAGTTTTACAATGAGCAGTTCTTC. The full variable domain, with the rest looked up from reference TRBV13 and TRBJ2-1, is AAGVIQSPRHLIKEKRETATLKCYPIPRHDTVYWYQQGPGQDPQFLISFYEKMQSDKGSIPDRFSAQQFSDYHSELNMSSLELGDSALYFCASSFQREFYNEQFFGPGTRLTVL.

In this sample, this clone turned up once. The chain recombines TRBV4-1 with TRBJ1-6; D not certain. V was clipped by 0 bases and J by 4 bases, with 13 bases between them. The germline CDR1 and CDR2 sequences are MGHRA and YSYEKL. The CDR3 runs 17 residues. The CDR3 region is CASSQDLTEPYNSPLHF. In DNA form, the CDR3 reads TGCGCCAGCAGCCAAGATCTCACCGAGCCGTATAATTCACCCCTCCACTTT.

The chain links TRBV11-2 to TRBJ2-4; TRBD1 matches at 9 bases. The CDR3 covers 17 residues. The V segment lost 0 bases and the J segment 0 bases; nucleotides outside the gene matches: 3. Germline V gene data show CDR1 as SGHAT and CDR2 as FQNNGV. CDR3 loop: CASSLDPGQGAKNIQYF. The CDR3 DNA sequence: TGTGCCAGCAGCTTAGACCCGGGACAGGGAGCCAAAAACATTCAGTACTTC.

This chain joins TRBV5-1 and TRBJ2-7; 8 bases fit TRBD2. The CDR3 runs to 15 residues. The V and J ends lost 2 bases and 3 bases, in that order; junction bases with no gene match: 7. From germline, CDR1 is SGHRS and CDR2 YFSETQ. In DNA form, the CDR3 reads TGCGCCAGCAGCTTCGCCGGGACTAGGGACTACGAGCAGTACTTC. It codes for CASSFAGTRDYEQYF.

V gene TRBV29-1 combines with J gene TRBJ2-7, with 8 bases lining up with TRBD2. Germline V gene lookup returns CDR1 SQVTM and CDR2 ANQGSEA. The CDR3 covers 14 residues. V dropped 5 bases and J dropped 6; count of bases not matched to a gene: 12. CDR3 protein: CSVPGTSYGSEQYF. The DNA of the CDR3 is TGCAGCGTTCCAGGGACTAGTTATGGTTCCGAGCAGTACTTC.

The CDR3 sequence is CASSVDGGGQPQHF. The CDR3, as DNA: TGTGCCAGCAGCGTAGATGGGGGAGGCCAGCCCCAGCATTTT. This chain joins TRBV9 and TRBJ1-5; D perhaps matches TRBD1 (5 bases). Germline lookup yields CDR1 SGDLS and CDR2 YYNGEE. This CDR3 is 14 amino acids long. V was clipped by 0 bases and J by 7 bases, with 11 bases between them.

This chain uses TRBV28 with TRBJ2-5; D may be TRBD2 (6 bases). The V gene's germline CDR1 is MDHEN and CDR2 SYDVKM. Trimming took off 7 bases at V and 1 base at J, with 16 bases between the two ends. The CDR3 totals 15 residues. The CDR3 DNA sequence: TGTGCCAGCACCCCATTAGCGGAGATCCAAGAGACCCAGTACTTC. It translates to CASTPLAEIQETQYF.